This T cell receptor beta chain emerged from a study of T-cell reconstitution after alpha-beta-depleted transplantation in children. Study-level findings and limits: Expanded graft clones numbering several hundred reportedly gave rise to alpha-beta T cells about two months after transplant.

Unique molecular identifiers were incorporated when the TCRbeta library was constructed. TCRdb re-called the PCR reads through MiXCR, storing one row per CDR3 protein. The sample has about 440,000 distinct CDR3 sequences; 43% are singletons. The germline gives CDR1 SGHDN, CDR2 FVKESK. Trimming pared 5 bases from V and 2 bases from J, leaving 14 bases between. This CDR3 comprises 15 residues. For this clonotype: As yet, its antigen is unknown.

The chain employs TRBV14 and TRBJ2-3, with a possible D match to TRBD2 (6 bases). The clonotype originates from a girl aged 2 to 10 with aplastic anemia, due to receive a stem cell transplant. The source material was PBMCs, sampled before TCRalphabeta/CD19-depleted stem cell transplant. CDR3 in amino acids: CASSSAGTYTDTQYF. The CDR3 nucleotides are TGTGCCAGCAGCTCGGCCGGGACTTACACAGATACGCAGTATTTT.